One and the same sample provided the 25 T cell receptor beta chains below, sequenced in a study of T cells of healthy individuals (dated by TCRdb to between 2017 and 2018). Libraries were made using 5' RACE. Instrument on record: Illumina MiSeq. TCRdb reworked the public reads: Q25 trimming with fastp, MiXCR clone assembly, productive beta chains retained. Rows merge per CDR3 protein into single entries with the most common DNA and genes. Across this sample there are 90,000 to 100,000 distinct CDR3 sequences, with roughly 18% seen only once. Of the sample, 6.2% falls within the top ten clones. The receptors come from a human donor in good health.

This clonotype occurred many times. The chain employs TRBV18 and TRBJ1-5; D perhaps matches TRBD1 (5 bases). V gave up 3 bases and J gave up 5 bases, with 11 bases separating them. The CDR3 extends over 14 amino acids. Germline CDR1 is KGHSH and CDR2 is LQKENI. The CDR3 loop reads CASSPRMTDQPQHF. CDR3 nucleotide sequence: TGTGCCAGCTCACCGAGAATGACAGATCAGCCCCAGCATTTT.

This clonotype has more than one count but fewer than ten. V gene TRBV11-2 combines with J gene TRBJ2-7; D remains unclear. Germline-derived CDR1 and CDR2 are SGHAT and FQNNGV. CDR3 length: 12 amino acids. V gave up 6 bases and J gave up 9 bases, with 15 bases separating them. The CDR3 loop reads CASSLVRVVQYF. For the CDR3, the DNA is TGTGCCAGCAGTCTAGTACGGGTGGTGCAGTACTTC.

This clonotype was observed a few times. This chain links TRBV7-8 with TRBJ2-3; D uncertain. Trimming shortened V by 5 bases and J by 1 base, and 16 bases separated the two germline ends. Germline V CDR1 and CDR2: SGHVS, FQNEAQ. This CDR3 has 16 residues. The CDR3 spells CASSPTGRGGTDTQYF. The CDR3 DNA reads TGTGCCAGCAGCCCGACGGGTCGTGGTGGCACAGATACGCAGTATTTT.

This clonotype has more than one count but fewer than ten. The chain has TRBV29-1 and TRBJ1-5; perhaps TRBD1 as D (5 bases). The V end lost 1 base, the J end lost 7 bases, and 11 bases lay between the germline ends. The CDR3 is 13 amino acids. Germline V gene data show CDR1 as SQVTM and CDR2 as ANQGSEA. CDR3 nucleotides: TGCAGCGTTGAAGTCCAGGAGGGGCAGCCCCAGCATTTT. Translation: CSVEVQEGQPQHF. Using reference TRBV29-1 and TRBJ1-5 for the parts outside the CDR3, the full variable domain is SAVISQKPSRDICQRGTSLTIQCQVDSQVTMMFWYRQQPGQSLTLIATANQGSEATYESGFVIDKFPISRPNLTFSTLTVSNMSPEDSSIYLCSVEVQEGQPQHFGDGTRLSIL.

In its sample, this clonotype was seen a few times. The V call is TRBV29-1, the J call TRBJ2-3; 9 bases map to TRBD2. In germline, CDR1 is SQVTM, CDR2 ANQGSEA. V was clipped by 8 bases and J by 1 base; unmatched bases: 4. The CDR3 runs to 13 residues. The CDR3 region has the DNA TGCAGCTTTTCTAGCGGGGGCACAGATACGCAGTATTTT. Translation: CSFSSGGTDTQYF.

This clonotype was seen ten or more times. The J gene is TRBJ2-7, the V gene TRBV29-1; no definite D call. CDR1 is SQVTM, CDR2 ANQGSEA, per germline. This CDR3 contains 12 residues. The V gene lost 4 bases and the J gene lost 2 bases, with 9 bases spanning the gap. CDR3 protein: CSVVDRTYEQYF. CDR3 sequence (DNA): TGCAGCGTTGTTGATCGAACCTACGAGCAGTACTTC.

V is TRBV4-1 and J is TRBJ2-7; tentative D call: TRBD1 (5 bases). The V gene's germline CDR1 is MGHRA and CDR2 YSYEKL. V shed 1 base and J shed 3 bases, with 19 bases lying between them. This CDR3 spans 17 amino acids. In DNA form, the CDR3 reads TGCGCCAGCAGCCAAGCCCACCCGGACACTGCCCACTACGAGCAGTACTTC. This sequence encodes CASSQAHPDTAHYEQYF.

This rearrangement joins TRBV5-4 to TRBJ2-5; 10 bases map to TRBD1. V lost 4 bases to trimming and J lost 4 bases; unmatched junction nucleotides: 10. The CDR3 runs 16 residues. Germline assignment: CDR1 SGHNT and CDR2 YYREEE (reference sequence). DNA for the CDR3: TGTGCCAGCAGCCCGGGCGGGACAGGGGAGAGAGAGACCCAGTACTTC. Translated, it gives CASSPGGTGERETQYF. The full variable domain, completed using reference TRBV5-4 and TRBJ2-5, is ETGVTQSPTHLIKTRGQQVTLRCSSQSGHNTVSWYQQALGQGPQFIFQYYREEENGRGNFPPRFSGLQFPNYSSELNVNALELDDSALYLCASSPGGTGERETQYFGPGTRLLVL.

This clonotype was seen many times. This chain joins TRBV20-1 and TRBJ2-1, with 9 bases fitting TRBD2. V lost 0 bases, J lost 6 bases, and 6 bases stayed unmatched. Germline V lookup: CDR1 DFQATT, CDR2 SNEGSKA (reference sequence). This CDR3 region has 15 residues. In nucleotides, the CDR3 is TGCAGTGCTAGAGAGTTGACTAGCGGAGGCAATGAGCAGTTCTTC. Protein product: CSARELTSGGNEQFF.

The table lists this clonotype with a few counts. The chain carries TRBV20-1 and TRBJ2-1; 10 positions match TRBD2. The CDR3 is 16 residues long. Trimming removed 2 bases from V and 10 bases from J; junction bases left unmatched: 14. Looked up from germline, CDR1 is DFQATT and CDR2 is SNEGSKA (reference sequence). DNA for the CDR3: TGCAGTGCTAGAAATCTAGCGGGGGTAACTCTGGGGGAGCAGTTCTTC. Translating gives CSARNLAGVTLGEQFF.

This clonotype was detected many times. The chain links TRBV5-1 to TRBJ1-4, with TRBD1 matching 7 bases. CDR1 SGHRS and CDR2 YFSETQ come from the germline V gene. The CDR3 is 16 residues long. Trimming took 3 bases from V and 3 from J; bases not matched to a gene: 8. CDR3 residues: CASSYKTGAANEKLFF. The CDR3 nucleotides read TGCGCCAGCAGCTATAAAACAGGGGCGGCTAATGAAAAACTGTTTTTT.

This clonotype occurred a few times. The chain couples TRBV2 to TRBJ1-5; no clear D gene. Germline CDR1 is SNHLY and CDR2 is FYNNEI. The length of the CDR3 is 15 residues. Trimming took 3 bases from V and 6 from J, leaving 15 bases between them. CDR3 sequence reads: CASSDPGEGRQPQHF. The DNA of the CDR3 is TGTGCCAGCAGTGATCCAGGAGAGGGTCGTCAGCCCCAGCATTTT.

The chain is built from TRBV3-1 and TRBJ2-2; TRBD1 agrees at 8 bases. Germline CDR1 is LGHDT and CDR2 is YNNKEL (reference sequence). With V trimmed by 4 bases and J by 0 bases, 4 bases remained unmatched. The CDR3 is 16 amino acids. The CDR3 protein is CASSPQQGANTGELFF. CDR3 DNA sequence: TGTGCCAGCAGCCCACAACAGGGGGCGAACACCGGGGAGCTGTTTTTT.

This clonotype was counted at least ten times. The J gene is TRBJ2-2, the V gene TRBV20-1; the match to TRBD2 covers 9 bases. The CDR3 is 15 residues long. Germline V CDR1 and CDR2: DFQATT, SNEGSKA (reference sequence). The V gene end was trimmed by 3 bases and the J gene end by 4 bases; junction bases not matched to a gene: 6. The CDR3 region is CSARRREGLTGELFF. CDR3 nucleotides: TGCAGTGCTAGGAGGCGGGAGGGTCTCACCGGGGAGCTGTTTTTT.

V is TRBV20-1 and J is TRBJ2-1; D may match TRBD1 or TRBD2 (5 bases each). The CDR3 is 13 residues long. The V end lost 5 bases, the J end lost 9 bases, and 17 bases lay between the germline ends. Germline CDR1 and CDR2: DFQATT and SNEGSKA (reference sequence). CDR3 bases: TGCAGTGCTGCCGGGACCGGAGACGGTGAGCAGTTCTTC. Protein: CSAAGTGDGEQFF.

V usage is TRBV20-1 and J usage is TRBJ2-1, with 7 bases aligning to TRBD2. This CDR3 has 12 residues. CDR1 is DFQATT, CDR2 SNEGSKA, per germline (reference sequence). Trimming at V came to 6 bases and at J to 7 bases, leaving 6 bases not matched to a gene. In DNA form, the CDR3 reads TGCAGTGCGGGGGGGGATCTTAATGAGCAGTTCTTC. Amino acids: CSAGGDLNEQFF.

The V and J genes are TRBV20-1 and TRBJ2-1; 10 bases are shared with TRBD2. Trimming removed 3 bases from V and 7 bases from J; junction bases left unmatched: 21. Germline-derived CDR1 and CDR2 are DFQATT and SNEGSKA (reference sequence). The CDR3 sequence is 19 residues long. The CDR3 DNA follows: TGCAGTGCTAGCCGCCCGGGAGCGGGAGGGCCCCTTACTTGGAATGAGCAGTTCTTC. Residues: CSASRPGAGGPLTWNEQFF.

The chain recombines TRBV5-1 with TRBJ2-7; D possibly corresponds to TRBD2 (6 bases). The CDR3 has 15 residues. The germline V gene has CDR1 SGHRS and CDR2 YFSETQ. Trimming pared 1 base from V and 3 bases from J, leaving 14 bases between. The CDR3 loop is CASSLFGGLGYEQYF. The CDR3 region has the DNA TGCGCCAGCAGCTTGTTCGGGGGTCTTGGCTACGAGCAGTACTTC.

This clonotype came up many times. This chain joins TRBV9 and TRBJ1-5; TRBD1 is a possible D gene (6 bases). The V end lost 2 bases, the J end lost 3 bases, and 12 bases lay between the germline ends. This CDR3 region has 15 residues. Germline V CDR1 and CDR2: SGDLS, YYNGEE. The CDR3 is CASSVEGQINQPQHF. In DNA, the CDR3 is TGTGCCAGCAGCGTGGAAGGACAGATCAATCAGCCCCAGCATTTT.

The V call is TRBV27, the J call TRBJ1-5, with D possibly matching TRBD1 (5 bases). Germline V gene data show CDR1 as MNHEY and CDR2 as SMNVEV (reference sequence). Trimming left V 7 bases short and J 3 bases short, with 16 bases between. CDR3 size: 15 residues. The CDR3: CASILSWGSNQPQHF. The DNA of the CDR3 is TGTGCCAGCATCCTGTCCTGGGGGTCCAATCAGCCCCAGCATTTT.

The gene calls are TRBV20-1 and TRBJ1-1; D remains unclear. In germline, CDR1 is DFQATT, CDR2 SNEGSKA (reference sequence). Trimming cost V 5 bases and J 7 bases, with 5 bases left between them. The CDR3 length is 9 residues. The CDR3 sequence is CSAPFEAFF. CDR3 sequence (DNA): TGCAGTGCTCCCTTTGAAGCTTTCTTT.

This clonotype was seen repeatedly, ten times or more. The gene calls are TRBV4-3 and TRBJ1-1, with unresolved D. In germline, CDR1 is LGHNA, CDR2 YSLEER. CDR3 length: 14 amino acids. Trimming removed 0 bases at V and 3 bases at J, with 8 bases between. The CDR3 coding sequence is TGCGCCAGCAGCCAAGAAGTCAGCTACACTGAAGCTTTCTTT. It specifies CASSQEVSYTEAFF.

This clonotype was seen more than once but under ten times. The chain recombines TRBV3-1 with TRBJ2-1; D unclear. The germline V gene has CDR1 LGHDT and CDR2 YNNKEL (reference sequence). The CDR3 sequence is 12 residues long. V shed 0 bases and J shed 10 bases, with 7 bases lying between them. The CDR3 reads CASSQDFEEQFF. CDR3 in DNA: TGTGCCAGCAGCCAAGATTTCGAGGAGCAGTTCTTC.

V is TRBV7-6 and J is TRBJ1-4, with 8 bases that match TRBD1. The germline CDR1 and CDR2 sequences are SGHVS and FNYEAQ. Unmatched junction bases numbered 11, after V lost 4 bases and J lost 7 bases. The CDR3 spans 16 residues. Here the CDR3 DNA reads TGTGCCAGCAGCTCCTACCCCAGGGGGCGAAGTGAAAAACTGTTTTTT. It translates to CASSSYPRGRSEKLFF.

This clonotype appeared a few times. The V and J genes are TRBV20-1 and TRBJ2-3; 10 bases line up with TRBD2. Germline CDR1 DFQATT, CDR2 SNEGSKA (reference sequence). The CDR3 sequence is 15 residues long. V dropped 6 bases and J dropped 6; count of bases not matched to a gene: 12. This chain's CDR3 is CSARKRGGLYDTQYF. The CDR3 region has the DNA TGCAGTGCAAGGAAGCGGGGGGGCCTCTACGATACGCAGTATTTT.